This T cell receptor beta chain comes out of a study of T-cell memory formation after mild COVID-19. Notes on the study in general: Later expanders leaned toward CD4+, whereas clones contracting from day 15 to 85 were balanced CD4/CD8. Researchers found some responding clones in pre-infection memory, a sign that cross-reactive memory joined.

As for this clonotype: Its specificity is not known.

From the 5' RACE reads, TCRdb called clonotypes with MiXCR, one entry per CDR3 protein. The table lists around 340,000 distinct CDR3 sequences, around 15% of them singletons, with 22% in the top ten. J gave up 2 bases and V 2 bases, and 7 bases lay outside the gene matches. The CDR3 is 15 residues long. The germline gives CDR1 DFQATT, CDR2 SNEGSKA (reference sequence). The sample taken for sequencing was PBMCs or a T cell subset sorted from them (not recorded which). This clonotype originated in a man between 18 and 29 years old who had mild COVID-19 (a few samples of this study predate the infection). Cell type and time point are not known. The rearrangement uses TRBV20-1 and TRBJ2-3; 7 bases match TRBD2. CDR3 loop: CSARNPRGNTDTQYF. CDR3 DNA sequence: TGCAGTGCTAGAAACCCGCGGGGGAACACAGATACGCAGTATTTT.